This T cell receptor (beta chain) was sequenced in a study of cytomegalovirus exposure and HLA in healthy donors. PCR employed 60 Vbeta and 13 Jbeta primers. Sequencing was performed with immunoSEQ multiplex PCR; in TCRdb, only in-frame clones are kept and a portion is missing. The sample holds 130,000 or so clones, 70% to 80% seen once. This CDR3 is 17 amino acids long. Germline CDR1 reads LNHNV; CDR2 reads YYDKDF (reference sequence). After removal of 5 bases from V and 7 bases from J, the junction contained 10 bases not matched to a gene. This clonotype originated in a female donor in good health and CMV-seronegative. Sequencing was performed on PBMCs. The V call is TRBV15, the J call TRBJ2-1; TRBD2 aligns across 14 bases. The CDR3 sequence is CATSPIPGTSGRNEQFF. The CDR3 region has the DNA TGTGCCACCAGCCCGATACCCGGGACTAGCGGGAGAAATGAGCAGTTCTTC.